The next 16 T cell receptor beta chains were all read from a single sample in a study of blood T cell repertoires in COVID-19. Assay used: immunoSEQ multiplex PCR; TCRdb lists only in-frame clones, some missing. This sample has fewer than 200,000 clones, with about 90% found just once. Material: peripheral blood. Receptors were obtained from a man aged 60 to 75 with active or convalescent COVID-19.

V and J are TRBV28 and TRBJ2-7; a possible D gene is TRBD2 (5 bases). Germline CDR1 MDHEN, CDR2 SYDVKM. Trimming took off 3 bases at V and 2 bases at J, with 5 bases between the two ends. The CDR3 covers 12 residues. The CDR3, as DNA: TGTGCCAGCAGTTTCGGGACCTACGAGCAGTACTTC. The encoded protein is CASSFGTYEQYF. The entire variable domain, with the rest obtained from reference TRBV28 and TRBJ2-7, is as follows: DVKVTQSSRYLVKRTGEKVFLECVQDMDHENMFWYRQDPGLGLRLIYFSYDVKMKEKGDIPEGYSVSREKKERFSLILESASTNQTSMYLCASSFGTYEQYFGPGTRLTVT.

V is TRBV12-5 and J is TRBJ2-4; 7 bases agree with TRBD1. The trim removed 1 base at V and 1 base at J, leaving 1 base unmatched. The CDR3 is 15 residues long. The germline CDR1 and CDR2 sequences are LGHNT and FRNRAP. CDR3 DNA sequence: TGTGCTAGTGGTTTGGAGGGGGCGGCCAAAAACATTCAGTACTTC. Translation gives CASGLEGAAKNIQYF.

The V and J genes are TRBV10-3 and TRBJ2-7, with 12 bases lining up with TRBD1. Germline values: CDR1 ENHRY, CDR2 SYGVKD. The CDR3 is 16 residues long. The J segment lost 2 bases and the V segment lost 2 bases, leaving 4 bases of the junction unmatched. CDR3 nucleotide sequence: TGTGCCATCAGTGAGCCGGGACAGGGGGCTGCCTACGAGCAGTACTTC. This sequence encodes CAISEPGQGAAYEQYF.

This clone was observed a few times. V and J are TRBV5-1 and TRBJ1-1; possible D gene TRBD1, 6 bases. Looked up from germline, CDR1 is SGHRS and CDR2 is YFSETQ. The CDR3 length is 15 residues. The V gene lost 4 bases and the J gene lost 2 bases, with 15 bases spanning the gap. Here the CDR3 DNA reads TGCGCCAGCAGCCTATTATTACAGGGAAACACTGAAGCTTTCTTT. It yields the protein CASSLLLQGNTEAFF.

The CDR3 here is CASSVRQGSRETQYF. The CDR3 DNA reads TGTGCCAGCTCCGTTCGACAGGGAAGTCGAGAGACCCAGTACTTC. The gene calls are TRBV18 and TRBJ2-5; 7 positions match TRBD1. The CDR3 is 15 amino acids. V trimming: 6 bases; J trimming: 4 bases; junction bases outside the gene matches: 11. From germline, CDR1 is KGHSH and CDR2 LQKENI.

This clone was observed a handful of times. This chain joins TRBV5-1 and TRBJ1-1; D is unresolved. V dropped 0 bases and J dropped 4 bases, with 7 bases sitting between them. CDR1 is SGHRS, CDR2 YFSETQ, per germline. This CDR3 is 13 amino acids long. CDR3 amino acids: CASSLVRSTEAFF. The CDR3 DNA reads as TGCGCCAGCAGCTTGGTCCGGAGCACTGAAGCTTTCTTT.

This chain links TRBV18 with TRBJ2-7; D unclear. Germline CDR1 reads KGHSH; CDR2 reads LQKENI. The CDR3 has 14 amino acids. Trimming removed 3 bases from V and 6 bases from J, with 15 bases in between. CDR3 sequence (DNA): TGTGCCAGCTCACCCCAGGCCCGTAACGCCGAGCAGTACTTC. Its translation is CASSPQARNAEQYF.

The DNA of the CDR3 is TGTGCCAGCAGTTACTGGCTAGCGGGGGTCTACGAGCAGTACTTC. Amino acid sequence: CASSYWLAGVYEQYF. V usage is TRBV6-2 or TRBV6-3 and J usage is TRBJ2-7, with 10 bases aligning to TRBD2. The V and J ends lost 1 base and 3 bases, in that order; junction bases with no gene match: 3. There are 15 residues in the CDR3. CDR1 and CDR2 (germline): MNHEY, SVGEGT.

The rearrangement uses TRBV19 and TRBJ2-2, with D possibly TRBD1 on 5 matching bases. This CDR3 region has 15 residues. V was trimmed by 7 bases and J by 4 bases, leaving 16 bases between them. Germline V gene sequence: CDR1 LNHDA, CDR2 SQIVND (reference sequence). This CDR3 is CASTSRVGVTGELFF. CDR3 coding DNA: TGTGCCAGTACCTCTCGAGTAGGGGTCACCGGGGAGCTGTTTTTT.

The rearrangement uses TRBV28 and TRBJ1-4; D is possibly TRBD1 (6 bases). The length of the CDR3 is 17 residues. Germline V gene lookup returns CDR1 MDHEN and CDR2 SYDVKM. The V and J ends lost 3 bases and 3 bases respectively, with 17 bases between them. The CDR3 bases are TGTGCCAGCAGTTTGGGGTTTGTATCAGGGGCTAATGAAAAACTGTTTTTT. Its translation: CASSLGFVSGANEKLFF.

J is TRBJ2-3 and V is TRBV27; D is uncertain. V lost 3 bases, J lost 4 bases, and 8 bases lay in between. The CDR3 extends over 13 amino acids. Germline CDR1 reads MNHEY; CDR2 reads SMNVEV (reference sequence). The CDR3 is CASSFRHSDTQYF. In DNA, the CDR3 is TGTGCCAGCAGTTTCAGACATTCAGATACGCAGTATTTT.

The chain carries TRBV10-1 and TRBJ2-5; 7 bases agree with TRBD2. The CDR3 runs to 17 residues. CDR1 is WNHNN, CDR2 SYGVQD, per germline (reference sequence). Germline trimming cut 0 bases from V and 1 base from J; bases unmatched to any gene: 8. CDR3 residues: CASSESILADPQETQYF. The CDR3 DNA sequence: TGCGCCAGCAGTGAGTCGATCCTAGCGGACCCCCAAGAGACCCAGTACTTC.

This clone turned up a few times. The chain couples TRBV21-1 to TRBJ1-3; TRBD1 is the table's D call and was not checked against the DNA. TRBV21-1 is tagged as a pseudogene. The CDR3 totals 17 residues. In DNA, the CDR3 is TGTGCCAGCAGCTCAATTGTGACAGGGGGTCCAGGAAACACCATATATTTT. It yields the protein CASSSIVTGGPGNTIYF.

J is TRBJ2-7 and V is TRBV5-1, with TRBD1 matching over 7 bases. The J segment lost 5 bases and the V segment lost 0 bases, leaving 11 bases of the junction unmatched. The germline V gene encodes CDR1 SGHRS and CDR2 YFSETQ. The CDR3 spans 16 residues. CDR3 protein: CASSLDGMTGWNEQYF. The CDR3 bases are TGCGCCAGCAGCTTGGATGGAATGACAGGGTGGAACGAGCAGTACTTC.

The gene calls are TRBV18 and TRBJ1-2, with D hard to call. CDR3 length: 13 residues. Between the trimmed V and J ends, which lost 2 bases and 2 bases, there was a span of 6 bases. Germline V lookup: CDR1 KGHSH, CDR2 LQKENI. The CDR3, as DNA: TGTGCCAGCTCACCAGGCAGGAACTATGGCTACACCTTC. Amino acids: CASSPGRNYGYTF.

The chain carries TRBV6-1 and TRBJ2-4; D is undetermined. CDR3 length equals 15 residues. V was shortened by 1 base and J by 8 bases, with 15 bases between the two germline ends. Germline loops: CDR1 MNHNS, CDR2 SASEGT. The CDR3 protein is CASSEGGRAKDIQYF. CDR3 coding DNA: TGTGCCAGCAGTGAAGGAGGCAGAGCCAAGGACATTCAGTACTTC.